These 6 T cell receptor beta chains share one sample of origin, sequenced in a study of T cells in Graves' hyperthyroidism and ophthalmopathy. Researchers amplified the TCR beta CDR3 regions from RNA transcripts. A first-round RT-PCR of the TCR CDR3 used the HTBI primer set. TCRdb reprocessed the multiplex PCR reads with MiXCR, giving one entry per CDR3 protein. The data hold around 800,000 distinct CDR3 sequences, with approximately 40% observed a single time. Sequenced input: blood. The receptors were sampled from a young man with Graves' hyperthyroidism.

This clonotype was found many times. J is TRBJ1-4 and V is TRBV19, with D unresolved. The V and J ends lost 5 bases and 12 bases respectively, with 13 bases between them. This CDR3 is built from 12 residues. Germline loops: CDR1 LNHDA, CDR2 SQIVND (reference sequence). The CDR3 DNA is TGTGCCAGTAGTCTCACACTCGAAGAACTGTTTTTT. Its translation is CASSLTLEELFF.

This clonotype occurred a few times. This chain joins TRBV5-4 and TRBJ2-7; 9 bases map to TRBD1. CDR3 length equals 14 residues. Trimming removed 6 bases from V and 7 bases from J; junction bases left unmatched: 11. Germline values: CDR1 SGHNT, CDR2 YYREEE (reference sequence). The CDR3 protein is CASNTGTGSSEQYF. For the CDR3, the DNA is TGTGCCAGCAACACCGGGACAGGGTCTTCTGAGCAGTACTTC.

This clonotype turned up a few times. Here the CDR3 DNA reads TGTGCCAGCAGTGATCCCAGTGGGACAGATACGCAGTATTTT. Translating gives CASSDPSGTDTQYF. This chain uses TRBV2 with TRBJ2-3; D is uncertain. The CDR3 runs to 14 residues. Trimming removed 3 bases from V and 3 bases from J, with 10 bases in between. The germline CDR1 and CDR2 sequences are SNHLY and FYNNEI.

This clonotype was picked up many times. The gene calls are TRBV29-1 and TRBJ1-1, with TRBD1 as a possible D gene (6 bases). The V gene lost 4 bases and the J gene lost 3 bases, with 12 bases spanning the gap. This CDR3 has 13 residues. Germline V lookup: CDR1 SQVTM, CDR2 ANQGSEA. The CDR3: CSVAPGADTEAFF. Here the CDR3 DNA reads TGCAGCGTTGCCCCAGGGGCGGACACTGAAGCTTTCTTT.

Notes on this clonotype: This clone may be a read error of a much larger clone one base away. This chain links TRBV7-2 with TRBJ2-5; D possibly uses TRBD1 or TRBD2 (5 bases each). CDR1 and CDR2 from the germline V gene are SGHTA and FQGNSA. The CDR3 runs 12 residues. V was cut by 4 bases and J by 5 bases, with 8 bases left in between. The CDR3 region has the DNA TGTGCCAGCAGCTGGGGGTGGGAGACCCAGTACTTC. Translating it yields CASSWGWETQYF.

With respect to this clonotype: One junction end disagrees with the germline gene, perhaps due to a read error. The chain employs TRBV10-3 and TRBJ2-2; 9 positions agree with TRBD2. Germline V CDR1 and CDR2: ENHRY, SYGVKD. The CDR3 sequence is 16 residues long. The CDR3 DNA reads TGTGCCAGCAGTTCATCAGCTAGCGGGGCCACCGGGGAGCTGTTTTTT. It is translated as CASSSSASGATGELFF.